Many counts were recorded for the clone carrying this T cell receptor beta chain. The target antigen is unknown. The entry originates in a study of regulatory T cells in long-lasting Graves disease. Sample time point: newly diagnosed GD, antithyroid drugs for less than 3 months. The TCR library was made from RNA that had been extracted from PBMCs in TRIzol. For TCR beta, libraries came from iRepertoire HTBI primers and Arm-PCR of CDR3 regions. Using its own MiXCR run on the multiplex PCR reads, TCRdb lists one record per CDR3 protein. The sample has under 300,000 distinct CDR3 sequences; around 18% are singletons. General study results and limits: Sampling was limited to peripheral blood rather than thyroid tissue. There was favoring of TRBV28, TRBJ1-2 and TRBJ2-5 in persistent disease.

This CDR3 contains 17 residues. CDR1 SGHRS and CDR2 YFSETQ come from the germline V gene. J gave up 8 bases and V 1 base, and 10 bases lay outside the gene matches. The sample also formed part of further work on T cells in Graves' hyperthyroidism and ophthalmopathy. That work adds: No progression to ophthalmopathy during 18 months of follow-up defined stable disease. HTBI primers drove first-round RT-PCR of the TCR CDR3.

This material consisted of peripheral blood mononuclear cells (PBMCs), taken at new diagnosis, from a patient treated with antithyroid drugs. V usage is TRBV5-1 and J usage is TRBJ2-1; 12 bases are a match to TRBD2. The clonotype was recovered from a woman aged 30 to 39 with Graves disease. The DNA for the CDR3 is TGCGCCAGCAGCTTGAGGCTAGCGGGGGGGCAAGGGGATGAGCAGTTCTTC. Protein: CASSLRLAGGQGDEQFF.